The T cell receptor beta chain described here comes from a study of shared clonotypes between healthy human individuals. The overall study: Every donor yielded three CD4 naive, three CD4 memory, two CD8 naive and one CD8 memory plate.

The V end was cut by 4 bases, the J end by 9 bases, with 14 bases between. This CDR3 is 13 amino acids long. Germline V gene lookup returns CDR1 MDHEN and CDR2 SYDVKM. This clone was seen a single time. Genomic DNA belonging to each subset was distributed in equal measure over several immunoSEQ plates. Sequenced by immunoSEQ multiplex PCR; TCRdb stores in-frame clones only, minus some. The sample has roughly 2.5 million clones, approximately 92% seen once. The sequence was collected from a man in his late teens or twenties in good health. The sequencing sample was made of naive CD4+ T cells sorted from blood. The subset: CD45RA+ positively selected. The V and J genes are TRBV28 and TRBJ2-3, with D tentatively TRBD1 or TRBD2 (5 bases each). In nucleotides, the CDR3 is TGTGCCAGCAGTTCCCCAGGGACCAGGACGCAGTATTTT. This sequence encodes CASSSPGTRTQYF. Supplemented by reference TRBV28 and TRBJ2-3, the full variable domain reads DVKVTQSSRYLVKRTGEKVFLECVQDMDHENMFWYRQDPGLGLRLIYFSYDVKMKEKGDIPEGYSVSREKKERFSLILESASTNQTSMYLCASSSPGTRTQYFGPGTRLTVL.